A selection of T cell receptor beta chains follows, all from one sample in a study of blood T cell repertoires in COVID-19. The assay was immunoSEQ multiplex PCR, and TCRdb's table has in-frame clones only and misses some. The sample yields around 260,000 clones, approximately 90% seen once. The specimen sequenced was peripheral blood. Every receptor here comes from a man between 25 and 39 years old with acute or convalescent COVID-19. Both conserved end residues are part of each CDR3. The D gene is left open where the match is weak. For some rows the clone size is stated as once, few or many, or as a class when expanded; others skip it.

D	size	V	J	DNA	CDR3
TRBD1	NA	TRBV30	TRBJ1-5	TGTGCCTGGACCCTGCCCGGGACAGGGAATCAGCCCCAGCATTTT	CAWTLPGTGNQPQHF
TRBD2	NA	TRBV5-6	TRBJ2-3	TGTGCCAGCAGCACGCGACTAGCGCGGGATACGCAGTATTTT	CASSTRLARDTQYF
NA	NA	TRBV5-8	TRBJ1-1	TGTGCCAGCAGATGGGGGCCCCACAGGGTTACTGAAGCTTTCTTT	CASRWGPHRVTEAFF
TRBD1	NA	TRBV18	TRBJ2-7	TGTGCCAGCTCACCAACGGCAGGGGGCAGCTACGAGCAGTACTTC	CASSPTAGGSYEQYF
NA	NA	TRBV2	TRBJ1-4	TGTGCCAGCAGGGACTACTATTCTGGGGAAAAACTGTTTTTT	CASRDYYSGEKLFF
TRBD1	NA	TRBV6-5	TRBJ1-5	TGTGCCAGCACCCTCGCGGACAGGGGAAATCAGCCCCAGCATTTT	CASTLADRGNQPQHF
NA	NA	TRBV5-4	TRBJ1-2	TGTGCCAGCAGCTTGCTAAGTCGCGATATTAACTATGGCTACACCTTC	CASSLLSRDINYGYTF
NA	NA	TRBV30	TRBJ1-1	TGTGCACATAATCGGGGTCCCAAGACTGAAGCTTTCTTT	CAHNRGPKTEAFF
NA	NA	TRBV3-1/TRBV3-2	TRBJ1-2	TGTGCCAGCAGTCGCACGGGGGGGGAGAATGGCTACACCTTC	CASSRTGGENGYTF
NA	NA	TRBV5-1	TRBJ2-1	TGCGCCAGCAGCTTGGAAGTTACGTTAGTGAATGAGCAGTTCTTC	CASSLEVTLVNEQFF
NA	NA	TRBV5-4	TRBJ2-3	TGTGCCAGCAGCTTCAAGCCAGGCCCCGGCGATACGCAGTATTTT	CASSFKPGPGDTQYF
NA	NA	TRBV25-1	TRBJ1-3	TGTGCCAGCAGGGAGGGAAACACCATATATTTT	CASREGNTIYF
TRBD1	NA	TRBV6-4	TRBJ2-1	TGTGCCAGCAGACCGGGACAGGGGGCGCCCGGAGTAGGCGAGCAGTTCTTC	CASRPGQGAPGVGEQFF
TRBD1	NA	TRBV12-5	TRBJ2-1	TGTGCTAGTGGTTCAATCGGGACAGGGGAGCAGTTCTTC	CASGSIGTGEQFF
NA	NA	TRBV30	TRBJ1-1	TGTGCCTGCTCACTGGTCAGGCCTGAAGCTTTCTTT	CACSLVRPEAFF
NA	NA	TRBV24-1	TRBJ2-1	TGTGCCACCAGTGAAGGGACTGCGGTGTGGGTCAATGAGCAGTTCTTC	CATSEGTAVWVNEQFF
TRBD1	few	TRBV3-1/TRBV3-2	TRBJ1-2	TGTGCCAGCAGCCCTTGGGACAGGGGGAGCGGCTACACCTTC	CASSPWDRGSGYTF
NA	NA	TRBV29-1	TRBJ1-1	TGCAGCGTTGAAGGGACAGCTGAAGCTTTCTTT	CSVEGTAEAFF
NA	NA	TRBV7-6	TRBJ1-3	TGTGCCAGCAGCTTGAATCAGGGTTCTGCTGGAAACACCATATATTTT	CASSLNQGSAGNTIYF
NA	once	TRBV6-5	TRBJ1-5	TGTGCCAGCAGACCTAACAGAAATCAGCCCCAGCATTTT	CASRPNRNQPQHF
TRBD1	NA	TRBV24-1	TRBJ1-2	TGTGCCACCAGTGACGCACAGGGGGGACGTTATGGCTACACCTTC	CATSDAQGGRYGYTF
NA	NA	TRBV20-1	TRBJ1-1	TGCAGTGCTAGTTTCGGGGTGGGTACTGAAGCTTTCTTT	CSASFGVGTEAFF
NA	NA	TRBV28	TRBJ1-4	TGTGCCAGCCACCGCTACGGGGGATCCACAACTAATGAAAAACTGTTTTTT	CASHRYGGSTTNEKLFF
TRBD1	NA	TRBV3-1/TRBV3-2	TRBJ2-6	TGTGCCAGCAGCCAGCCGGGACAGACTCACTCTGGGGCCAACGTCCTGACTTTC	CASSQPGQTHSGANVLTF
NA	NA	TRBV5-5	TRBJ1-3	TGTGCCAGCAGCACCACAGGGATCGGAAACACCATATATTTT	CASSTTGIGNTIYF
NA	once	TRBV9	TRBJ1-5	TGTGCCAGCAGCGTAGGATCGGGGAGGGGTCAGCCCCAGCATTTT	CASSVGSGRGQPQHF
TRBD2	NA	TRBV7-9	TRBJ2-3	TGTGCCAGCAGCTTAGCTTCGGGGGGTGCTAGCACAGATACGCAGTATTTT	CASSLASGGASTDTQYF
TRBD2	NA	TRBV18	TRBJ2-1	TGTGCCAGCTCACCCCAGGGTCGGGGGGGTCTGGTCCATGAGCAGTTCTTC	CASSPQGRGGLVHEQFF
TRBD1	NA	TRBV5-1	TRBJ2-3	TGCGCCAGCAGCAATCAGGACAGGGAAGTGTGGGATACGCAGTATTTT	CASSNQDREVWDTQYF
NA	NA	TRBV28	TRBJ2-1	TGTGCCAGCAGCGTCGGAGGCCGGGGTGAGCAGTTCTTC	CASSVGGRGEQFF
NA	many	TRBV4-2	TRBJ1-2	TGTGCCAGCAGCCAAGACCCCTACGGCTATGGCTACACCTTC	CASSQDPYGYGYTF
TRBD2	NA	TRBV11-2	TRBJ2-7	TGTGCCAGCAGCTTCACAAGGACTAGCGGGAGTACGCAGTACTTC	CASSFTRTSGSTQYF
NA	few	TRBV2	TRBJ1-1	TGTGCCAGCAGTGAGAGACAGTACACTGAAGCTTTCTTT	CASSERQYTEAFF
NA	NA	TRBV6-4	TRBJ2-3	TGTGCCAGCAGTTGGCAGGGGGGGCAGTATTTT	CASSWQGGQYF
NA	NA	TRBV6-1	TRBJ1-2	TGTGCCAGCAGTGTCTCTGGACTTCAAGCTAACTATGGCTACACCTTC	CASSVSGLQANYGYTF
TRBD1	NA	TRBV19	TRBJ1-1	TGTGCCAGTAGTTCCGGGACAGGGGATAATGCTTTCTTT	CASSSGTGDNAFF
TRBD1	NA	TRBV28	TRBJ1-2	TGTGCCAGCAGTCTCGGGACAGAGTATTCCTATGGCTACACCTTC	CASSLGTEYSYGYTF
TRBD2	NA	TRBV4-2	TRBJ2-3	TGTGCCAGCAGCCAAGAGGGGGGCGGGTCGCGGGGGGGCATGGATACGCAGTATTTT	CASSQEGGGSRGGMDTQYF